One sample yielded the 28 T cell receptor beta chains listed below, sequenced in a study of CD8+ T cells in alopecia areata. The time point here: mouse skin 3 weeks after grafting. Extracted from the samples, RNA was reverse transcribed into cDNA to serve as the sequencing template. Sequenced by immunoSEQ multiplex PCR; TCRdb stores in-frame clones only, minus some. The sample was found to contain some 3,200 clones, and every one recurs. This sample comprised skin, obtained at week 3. These receptors all come from a C3H/HeJ mouse with alopecia areata. The mouse line has the MHC haplotype H2-k.

This clone is labeled as medium-sized. Genes here carry mouse names. The read falls 4 residues short of the CDR3 end, and the missing part is taken from the germline J gene. The gene calls are TRBV19 and TRBJ1-1; 9 positions match TRBD1. Germline loops: CDR1 FNHDT, CDR2 SITEND (reference sequence). V lost 4 bases and J lost 0; bases outside the gene matches: 7. The CDR3 runs to 16 residues. The CDR3 reads CASSPPTGGANTEVFF. CDR3 DNA (partial): TGTGCCAGCAGTCCCCCGACAGGGGGTGCAAACACA.

In its sample, this clone ranks as medium-sized. Gene and germline names: mouse. The CDR3 end is not reached by the read, which stops 4 residues before it; the germline J gene fills it in. The J gene is TRBJ2-4, the V gene TRBV19; 7 nucleotides line up with TRBD1. The germline CDR1 and CDR2 sequences are FNHDT and SITEND (reference sequence). The CDR3 covers 14 residues. The J segment lost 0 bases and the V segment lost 7 bases, leaving 5 bases of the junction unmatched. CDR3 loop: CASRGQPSQNTLYF. The CDR3 bases that were read are TGTGCCAGCCGGGGACAGCCTAGTCAAAAC.

This clone was detected many times. Genes here carry mouse names. Sequencing ends 4 residues short of the CDR3 end; the germline J gene provides the rest. The chain employs TRBV5 and TRBJ1-2; 7 bases align to TRBD1. Germline CDR1 LGHNA, CDR2 YNLKQL (reference sequence). This CDR3 is 14 amino acids long. V lost 2 bases, J lost 3 bases, and 3 bases stayed unmatched. This CDR3 is CASSQKTGDSDYTF. The part of the CDR3 DNA that was read is TGTGCCAGCAGCCAAAAAACAGGGGACTCC.

This clone was seen many times. These gene names are mouse names. CDR3 DNA, as far as it was read: TGTGCCAGCAGCCGAAGGACAGCAAACACA. Protein: CASSRRTANT. From start to end, the CDR3 is CASSRRTANTEVFF. The chain combines TRBV5 with TRBJ1-1, with D possibly matching TRBD1 (6 bases). From the germline J gene comes the end of the CDR3, since the read stops 4 residues before it. V lost 4 bases, J lost 0 bases, and 9 bases lay in between. Germline V gives CDR1 LGHNA, CDR2 YNLKQL (reference sequence). The CDR3 is made up of 14 amino acids.

Regarding this clone: The gene symbols are mouse symbols. The read comes to an end 3 residues before the CDR3 does, leaving the germline J gene to fill in the end. This chain joins TRBV19 and TRBJ1-6; TRBD1 aligns across 9 bases. TRBJ1-6 is an ORF, with its function uncertain. Germline V gene data show CDR1 as FNHDT and CDR2 as SITEND (reference sequence). Losses at the gene ends were 5 bases for V and 6 bases for J; bases not matched to a gene: 3. The CDR3 loop spans 14 amino acids. CDR3 DNA, as far as it was read: TGTGCCAGCAGGAGGGACAGGGTTAATTCGCCC. It encodes CASRRDRVNSP. In full, the CDR3 is CASRRDRVNSPLYF.

The table lists this clone with a few counts. Germline and genes here are mouse. With the read ending 4 residues before the CDR3 end, the germline J gene is used to fill in that end. This chain uses TRBV13-2 with TRBJ2-1; tentative D call: TRBD1 (5 bases). V dropped 0 bases and J dropped 0 bases, with 10 bases sitting between them. There are 16 residues in the CDR3. Germline CDR1 is NNHNN and CDR2 is SYGAGS (reference sequence). CDR3 loop: CASGDAADNNYAEQFF. The sequenced CDR3 bases are TGTGCCAGCGGTGATGCAGCGGACAATAACTATGCT.

In its sample, this clone was seen a few times. Gene names denote mouse genes. Sequencing ends 4 residues short of the CDR3 end; the germline J gene provides the rest. The chain uses TRBV13-2 and TRBJ1-1; D gene unclear. The length of the CDR3 is 14 residues. The germline CDR1 and CDR2 sequences are NNHNN and SYGAGS (reference sequence). Trimming stripped 1 base from V and 0 bases from J, with 7 bases between. The CDR3 protein is CASGDTSANTEVFF. Incomplete CDR3 DNA: TGTGCCAGCGGTGATACCAGTGCAAACACA.

On this clone: Gene names refer to mouse genes. The read is 4 residues too short to cover the CDR3 end, so that end is filled in from the germline J gene. The chain combines TRBV13-2 with TRBJ2-5; a weak D match, TRBD2 (7 bases). Trimming pared 1 base from V and 3 bases from J, leaving 12 bases between. Germline-derived CDR1 and CDR2 are NNHNN and SYGAGS (reference sequence). The CDR3 has 15 residues. CDR3 sequence reads: CASGDIWGAQDTQYF. The sequenced part of the CDR3 DNA is TGTGCCAGCGGTGATATTTGGGGGGCGCAAGAC.

This clone was seen many times. The gene names here belong to mouse. The read ends 4 residues before the CDR3 terminus; that terminus is restored from the germline J gene. Additional DNA sequences in this sample encode the identical CDR3. V gene TRBV5 combines with J gene TRBJ2-4; 10 bases are a match to TRBD2. J was trimmed by 3 bases and V by 0 bases; bases with no gene match: 0. There are 15 residues in the CDR3. CDR1 and CDR2 from the germline V gene are LGHNA and YNLKQL (reference sequence). The CDR3 is CASSQDWGGQNTLYF. Partial CDR3 DNA: TGTGCCAGCAGCCAAGACTGGGGGGGCCAAAAC.

This clone has a count of ten or more. Genes here carry mouse names. The read comes to an end 4 residues before the CDR3 does, leaving the germline J gene to fill in the end. The chain carries TRBV31 and TRBJ2-1, with 10 bases identical to TRBD2. CDR3 size: 15 residues. The trim removed 3 bases at V and 3 bases at J, leaving 5 bases unmatched. Germline V CDR1 and CDR2: GKSSPN, SITVG. CDR3 DNA, as far as it was read: TGTGCCTGGAGGGTCCGGGACTGGGGCTATGCT. It yields the protein CAWRVRDWGYA. The full CDR3 protein is CAWRVRDWGYAEQFF.

By proportion, this clone is medium-sized (0.01 to 0.1%). The genes and germline here are from mouse. The CDR3 is cut off 4 residues early in the read; its end comes from the germline J gene. V is TRBV13-3 and J is TRBJ2-1, with 8 bases identical to TRBD2. Unmatched junction bases numbered 10, after V lost 2 bases and J lost 6 bases. The CDR3 spans 16 residues. Germline-derived CDR1 and CDR2 are NNHDY and SYVADS. CDR3 protein: CASSEDRGGAFAEQFF. The sequenced part of the CDR3 DNA is TGTGCCAGCAGTGAAGACCGGGGGGGCGCCTTTGCT.

This clone was counted many times. Genes and germline are mouse. The sequenced fragment ends 4 residues before the CDR3 boundary, so the rest is inferred from the germline J gene. The chain is built from TRBV5 and TRBJ2-7; 10 positions match TRBD1. CDR3 size: 15 residues. V was clipped by 1 base and J by 3 bases; unmatched bases: 3. Per germline, CDR1 LGHNA and CDR2 YNLKQL (reference sequence). CDR3 region: CASSQVGTGDYEQYF. The CDR3 bases that were read are TGTGCCAGCAGCCAAGTTGGGACAGGGGACTAT.

This clone ranks as large. Gene and germline names: mouse. Sequencing ends 4 residues short of the CDR3 end; the germline J gene provides the rest. The same CDR3 can be traced to other DNA sequences in this sample. The chain is built from TRBV19 and TRBJ1-2; 9 nucleotides match TRBD1. The CDR3 loop spans 14 amino acids. V gave up 4 bases and J gave up 0 bases; unmatched junction bases: 1. Germline CDR1 reads FNHDT; CDR2 reads SITEND (reference sequence). The CDR3 bases that were read are TGTGCCAGCAGTGGGGACAGGGCAAACTCC. Translated: CASSGDRANS. The complete CDR3 protein is CASSGDRANSDYTF.

By its share, this clone is large. Gene names follow the mouse nomenclature. The read terminates 4 residues before the CDR3 end, so the remaining end is supplied by the germline J gene. Other DNA variants within this sample encode the same CDR3. V gene TRBV19 combines with J gene TRBJ1-2; 7 nucleotides agree with TRBD1. The CDR3 consists of 14 residues. Germline V gives CDR1 FNHDT, CDR2 SITEND (reference sequence). V was clipped by 4 bases and J by 0 bases; unmatched bases: 3. CDR3 in amino acids: CASSRDSANSDYTF. The sequenced part of the CDR3 DNA is TGTGCCAGCAGTCGGGACAGCGCAAACTCC. The whole variable domain, filled in from reference TRBV19 and TRBJ1-2, reads GGIITQTPKFLIGQEGQKLTLKCQQNFNHDTMYWYRQDSGKGLRLIYYSITENDLQKGDLSEGYDASREKKSSFSLTVTSAQKNEMAVFLCASSRDSANSDYTFGSGTRLLVI.

This clone has a count of ten or more. Gene names follow the mouse nomenclature. Incomplete CDR3 DNA: TGTGCCAGCAGTATGGACACTGCAAACTCC. It yields the protein CASSMDTANS. The entire CDR3 reads CASSMDTANSDYTF. This chain links TRBV19 with TRBJ1-2; D perhaps matches TRBD1 (5 bases). The read ends 4 residues before the CDR3 terminus; that terminus is restored from the germline J gene. CDR1 is FNHDT and CDR2 is SITEND in the germline V gene (reference sequence). V lost 2 bases, J lost 0 bases, and 8 bases lay in between. This CDR3 region has 14 residues.

This clone was counted ten times or more. The germline and genes are mouse ones. CDR3: CASSLDGGAGAETLYF. Partial CDR3 DNA: TGTGCCAGCAGCTTAGATGGGGGGGCTGGTGCAGAA. The chain is built from TRBV3 and TRBJ2-3; 9 bases are a match to TRBD2. The CDR3 end lies 4 residues beyond the end of the read and is filled in from the germline J gene. The V segment lost 1 base and the J segment 1 base; nucleotides outside the gene matches: 3. This CDR3 is built from 16 residues. Germline CDR1 is SNHLY and CDR2 is FYNGKV (reference sequence).

This clone is medium-sized in the sample. The germline and genes are mouse ones. The read stops 4 residues short of the end of the CDR3; the missing end is completed from the germline J gene. The chain couples TRBV19 to TRBJ2-2; TRBD2 matches at 12 bases. The CDR3 consists of 15 residues. J gave up 3 bases and V 5 bases, and 2 bases lay outside the gene matches. Germline CDR1 and CDR2: FNHDT and SITEND (reference sequence). The chain's CDR3 is CASSRLGGHTGQLYF. The covered CDR3 bases are TGTGCCAGCAGCCGACTGGGGGGGCACACCGGG. Full variable domain (remainder filled in from reference TRBV19 and TRBJ2-2): GGIITQTPKFLIGQEGQKLTLKCQQNFNHDTMYWYRQDSGKGLRLIYYSITENDLQKGDLSEGYDASREKKSSFSLTVTSAQKNEMAVFLCASSRLGGHTGQLYFGEGSKLTVL.

This clone was seen a few times. Mouse germline and gene names are used. The sequenced CDR3 bases are TGTGCCTGGAGCCGGGACAGGGCTAATTCGCCC. It encodes CAWSRDRANSP. The full CDR3 protein is CAWSRDRANSPLYF. J is TRBJ1-6 and V is TRBV31; 9 nucleotides match TRBD1. The read falls 3 residues short of the CDR3 end, and the missing part is taken from the germline J gene. TRBJ1-6 is flagged as an ORF with uncertain function. This CDR3 region has 14 residues. V lost 3 bases and J lost 6; bases outside the gene matches: 3. CDR1 is GKSSPN, CDR2 SITVG, per germline.

This clone is categorized as medium-sized. The germline and genes are mouse ones. The read comes to an end 4 residues before the CDR3 does, leaving the germline J gene to fill in the end. J is TRBJ2-1 and V is TRBV13-2; 10 nucleotides match TRBD2. The CDR3 runs to 16 residues. The germline CDR1 and CDR2 sequences are NNHNN and SYGAGS (reference sequence). CDR3 amino acids: CASGERAGGAAAEQFF. The sequenced CDR3 bases are TGTGCCAGCGGTGAGAGGGCTGGGGGGGCGGCGGCT.

This clone is labeled as medium-sized. Genes and germline are mouse. The sequenced fragment ends 4 residues before the CDR3 boundary, so the rest is inferred from the germline J gene. Other DNA sequences in this sample translate to the same CDR3. This chain links TRBV19 with TRBJ1-2; TRBD1 matches at 7 bases. V shed 4 bases, J shed 0 bases, and the junction held 3 bases outside the gene matches. The CDR3 has 14 residues. From germline, CDR1 is FNHDT and CDR2 SITEND (reference sequence). The part of the CDR3 DNA that was read is TGTGCCAGCAGTTCTGACAGGGCAAACTCC. Its translation: CASSSDRANS. The full CDR3 sequence reads CASSSDRANSDYTF.

This clone is medium-sized by share. All gene names here are mouse names. The read finishes 4 residues shy of the CDR3 end, and the germline J gene is used to complete it. The J gene is TRBJ2-5, the V gene TRBV13-2; possible D gene TRBD2, 6 bases. Per germline, CDR1 NNHNN and CDR2 SYGAGS (reference sequence). This CDR3 comprises 14 residues. V lost 4 bases and J 2 bases, leaving 11 bases between the germline ends. The DNA read from the CDR3 is TGTGCCAGCGGTCCCGGGACTTTCCAAGAC. Translating gives CASGPGTFQD. The whole CDR3 reads CASGPGTFQDTQYF.

In its sample, this clone ranks as medium-sized. Genes and germline are mouse. From the germline J gene comes the end of the CDR3, since the read stops 4 residues before it. The J gene is TRBJ2-7, the V gene TRBV5, with 7 bases matching TRBD2. From germline, CDR1 is LGHNA and CDR2 YNLKQL (reference sequence). The CDR3 is made up of 15 amino acids. V was clipped by 1 base and J by 0 bases; unmatched bases: 3. The part of the CDR3 DNA that was read is TGTGCCAGCAGCCAAGGTGGGGGGAGCTCCTAT. Its translation: CASSQGGGSSY. The full CDR3 reads CASSQGGGSSYEQYF.

On this clone: Germline and genes here are mouse. With the read ending 4 residues before the CDR3 end, the germline J gene is used to fill in that end. J is TRBJ2-7 and V is TRBV13-3, with 7 bases aligning to TRBD1. This CDR3 has 13 amino acids. V shed 3 bases, J shed 3 bases, and the junction held 3 bases outside the gene matches. Per the germline V gene, CDR1 is NNHDY and CDR2 is SYVADS. The CDR3 is CASSAGTVYEQYF. CDR3 DNA (partial): TGTGCCAGCAGTGCCGGGACAGTCTAT.

Remarks on this clone: Gene names are mouse gene names. The CDR3 is cut off 4 residues early in the read; its end comes from the germline J gene. The gene calls are TRBV29 and TRBJ1-2; possible D gene TRBD1, 5 bases. Trimming removed 5 bases at V and 2 bases at J, with 9 bases between. The CDR3 covers 13 residues. Per the germline V gene, CDR1 is MSHET and CDR2 is SYDVDS. Partial CDR3 DNA: TGTGCTAGCAGTCCCCCAGGGAACTCC. Translated: CASSPPGNS. The full CDR3 reads CASSPPGNSDYTF.

This clone was counted at least ten times. Gene names follow the mouse nomenclature. The read gets to within 4 residues of the CDR3 end, and the germline J gene fills in the rest. This rearrangement joins TRBV13-1 to TRBJ2-3; D gene unclear. With 5 bases removed from V and 3 bases from J, the gap between germline ends came to 7 bases. CDR1 and CDR2 from the germline V gene are NSHNY and SYGAGN. CDR3 size: 12 residues. CDR3 region: CASRSTAETLYF. The DNA read from the CDR3 is TGTGCCAGCAGGTCGACAGCAGAA.

This clone was seen ten or more times. Here the gene names and germline are mouse. The observed sequence ends 4 residues before the CDR3 terminus, with the missing tail filled in from the germline J gene. The gene calls are TRBV13-2 and TRBJ2-3; D is possibly TRBD2 (6 bases). V was trimmed by 1 base and J by 0 bases, leaving 9 bases between them. In germline, CDR1 is NNHNN, CDR2 SYGAGS (reference sequence). The CDR3 extends over 15 amino acids. The CDR3 reads CASGDPGTSAETLYF. The CDR3 bases that were read are TGTGCCAGCGGTGATCCTGGGACTAGTGCAGAA.

This clone has more than one count but fewer than ten. The listed genes are named as in mouse. CDR3 DNA, as far as it was read: TGTGCCAGCAGCCAAGAGCCAGATAACTATGCT. Translated: CASSQEPDNYA. The full CDR3 reads CASSQEPDNYAEQFF. The chain is built from TRBV5 and TRBJ2-1; no clear D gene. The CDR3 end falls 4 residues outside the read, so it is completed with the germline J gene. Germline-derived CDR1 and CDR2 are LGHNA and YNLKQL (reference sequence). Trimming left V 0 bases short and J 0 bases short, with 6 bases between. This CDR3 has 15 amino acids.

This clone was found a few times. Genes and germline are mouse. The CDR3 loop reads CASSIDRNSDYTF. CDR3 DNA, as far as it was read: TGTGCCAGCAGTATAGACAGAAACTCC. V and J are TRBV19 and TRBJ1-2; D is unresolved. The sequence runs out 4 residues before the end of the CDR3; the remainder is reconstructed from the germline J gene. Trimming shortened V by 0 bases and J by 1 base, and 4 bases separated the two germline ends. The CDR3 runs 13 residues. The germline V gene encodes CDR1 FNHDT and CDR2 SITEND (reference sequence).